This T cell receptor beta chain appears in the sequencing data of a study of CD8 T cells in Susac syndrome. Peripheral blood CD8+ and CD4+ T cells were profiled by TCR beta sequencing. RNA in amounts of 0.5 to 1 ug was reverse transcribed with random hexamers. TCR beta CDR3 was amplified by immunoSEQ multiplex PCR. This amplification extended across 54 Vbeta and 13 Jbeta segments. TCRdb re-analysed the immunoSEQ multiplex PCR reads in MiXCR, keeping a single row per CDR3 protein. The sample contains fewer than 150,000 distinct CDR3 sequences, 85% to 95% of which appear only once. The CDR3 has 13 residues. From germline, CDR1 is DFQATT and CDR2 SNEGSKA (reference sequence). V gave up 4 bases and J gave up 2 bases, with 11 bases separating them.

The chain has TRBV20-1 and TRBJ1-1; D unresolved. The source is a human donor with multiple sclerosis. The sequencing input was CD4+ T cells from PBMCs. CDR3 protein: CSANLPGNTEAFF. The DNA for the CDR3 is TGCAGTGCTAACCTCCCGGGAAACACTGAAGCTTTCTTT.